This TCR beta chain was obtained from a study of regulatory T cells in long-lasting Graves disease. On the study more broadly: Persistence in Graves' disease denoted antithyroid drug use beyond 5 years alongside positive TSH receptor antibodies.

In the case of this clonotype: The antigen remains unidentified. A much bigger clone sits one base away, suggesting this may be a read error.

Whole-study results and caveats: TCR diversity in persistent Graves' patients was below that of newly diagnosed ones. Peripheral blood alone, not thyroid tissue, underwent study.

Time point: persistent/refractory GD, antithyroid drugs over 5 years with positive TRAb. PBMCs were the source of the RNA used for TCR sequencing. The authors drew patients from an endocrinology department in Xi'an, China. The TCR beta library used iRepertoire HTBI primers with Arm-PCR amplification of CDR3. In TCRdb, the multiplex PCR reads were re-called with MiXCR into one record per CDR3 protein. The sample holds nearly 350,000 distinct CDR3 sequences, roughly a fifth seen once. This CDR3 has 13 amino acids. V lost 1 base to trimming and J lost 6 bases; unmatched junction nucleotides: 4. From germline, CDR1 is GTSNPN and CDR2 SVGIG (reference sequence).

Sequencing was performed on peripheral blood mononuclear cells (PBMCs), taken when the disease was refractory, from a patient treated with antithyroid drugs. J is TRBJ1-2 and V is TRBV30, with 8 positions matching TRBD1. The sequence derives from a female donor with Graves disease. CDR3 in DNA: TGTGCCTGGAGTGAGACAGGGGCTAATGGCTACACCTTC. This codes for CAWSETGANGYTF.